These 31 T cell receptor beta chains came from one sample sequenced in a study of CD8 T cells in Susac syndrome. Random hexamers primed reverse transcription of about 0.45 to 1 ug RNA. TCRdb redid the calling of the immunoSEQ multiplex PCR reads with MiXCR, one entry per CDR3 protein. The table lists under 350,000 distinct CDR3 sequences, 92% of them singletons. Sequenced material: CD4+ T cells from PBMCs. All receptors derive from a human donor with multiple sclerosis.

The rearrangement links TRBV7-9 to TRBJ1-1; TRBD1 agrees at 9 bases. The trim removed 5 bases at V and 4 bases at J, leaving 8 bases unmatched. Germline V gives CDR1 SEHNR, CDR2 FQNEAQ (reference sequence). The CDR3 is 15 amino acids. The CDR3 DNA sequence: TGTGCCAGCAGCCCGGGGACAGGGAGGGTCACTGAAGCTTTCTTT. Translated: CASSPGTGRVTEAFF.

The DNA of the CDR3 is TGTGCCAGTAGTCGAGACTCCGGGAGTCAAGAGACCCAGTACTTC. Its protein product is CASSRDSGSQETQYF. The V and J genes are TRBV19 and TRBJ2-5, with D perhaps TRBD2 (6 bases). The CDR3 has 15 residues. Germline V CDR1 and CDR2: LNHDA, SQIVND (reference sequence). Trimming left V 5 bases short and J 2 bases short, with 15 bases between.

The gene calls are TRBV6-1 and TRBJ1-4, with TRBD1 as a possible D gene (5 bases). The ends were cut back, 3 bases at V and 10 bases at J, with 15 bases in the middle. The CDR3 spans 14 residues. The germline V gene has CDR1 MNHNS and CDR2 SASEGT. In DNA, the CDR3 is TGTGCCAGCAGTGATGGGACGGTTATGGGAAAACTGTTTTTT. The encoded protein is CASSDGTVMGKLFF.

This chain connects TRBV6-1 to TRBJ2-7; D gene ambiguous. V gave up 5 bases and J gave up 4 bases, with 18 bases separating them. CDR1 and CDR2 from the germline V gene are MNHNS and SASEGT. This CDR3 comprises 15 residues. DNA of the CDR3: TGTGCCAGCAGTATCCGGAGCACACCCGCATACGAGCAGTACTTC. Protein product: CASSIRSTPAYEQYF.

The J gene is TRBJ1-2, the V gene TRBV2; 7 nucleotides match TRBD1. CDR3 length equals 14 residues. Losses at the gene ends were 8 bases for V and 5 bases for J; bases not matched to a gene: 11. In germline, CDR1 is SNHLY, CDR2 FYNNEI. CDR3 bases: TGTGCCAGCCGTCACGGGGGACAGCGATATGGCTACACCTTC. Translated, it gives CASRHGGQRYGYTF.

The rearrangement joins TRBV5-1 to TRBJ2-1; TRBD2 matches at 10 bases. The CDR3 length is 18 residues. Germline V gene lookup returns CDR1 SGHRS and CDR2 YFSETQ. The trim removed 4 bases at V and 0 bases at J, leaving 10 bases unmatched. The chain's CDR3 is CASSGAGGATYSYNEQFF. In DNA form, the CDR3 reads TGCGCCAGCAGCGGAGCGGGAGGGGCGACCTACTCCTACAATGAGCAGTTCTTC.

The chain joins TRBV11-3 to TRBJ1-2; 8 bases match TRBD1. V was clipped by 4 bases and J by 5 bases; unmatched bases: 9. The V gene's germline CDR1 is SGHNT and CDR2 YENEEA. The CDR3 runs 15 residues. The CDR3 region is CASSSWTGREYGYTF. The CDR3 coding sequence is TGTGCCAGCAGCTCCTGGACAGGGCGGGAGTATGGCTACACCTTC.

This clonotype has a single count. This chain uses TRBV24-1 with TRBJ2-7, with 10 bases lining up with TRBD2. CDR3 size: 17 residues. CDR1 and CDR2 (germline): KGHDR, SFDVKD. J gave up 2 bases and V 3 bases, and 9 bases lay outside the gene matches. The CDR3 here is CATSDVGGLAITYEQYF. For the CDR3, the DNA is TGTGCCACCAGTGATGTGGGGGGACTAGCGATTACCTACGAGCAGTACTTC.

The chain is built from TRBV23-1 and TRBJ1-5; a weak D match, TRBD1 (5 bases). TRBV23-1 is sorted into the ORF group, with uncertain function. This CDR3 has 11 residues. The ends were cut back, 11 bases at V and 9 bases at J, with 14 bases in the middle. In DNA, the CDR3 is TGCGCCGTCGGCCAGGGTCGGCCCCAGCATTTT. It translates to CAVGQGRPQHF.

V usage is TRBV20-1 and J usage is TRBJ1-5; no clear D gene. Germline V gene sequence: CDR1 DFQATT, CDR2 SNEGSKA (reference sequence). This CDR3 spans 13 amino acids. V was trimmed by 7 bases and J by 4 bases, leaving 14 bases between them. The CDR3 nucleotides read TGCAGTGGACGGGCGGCGCGAAATCAGCCCCAGCATTTT. Residues: CSGRAARNQPQHF.

The chain couples TRBV12-3 or TRBV12-4 to TRBJ2-1, with 7 bases identical to TRBD2. V lost 6 bases, J lost 2 bases, and 10 bases stayed unmatched. There are 16 residues in the CDR3. The CDR3 nucleotides are TGTGCCAGCAGCCCGTCGCGGGAGAGGCCCTACAATGAGCAGTTCTTC. Translated, it gives CASSPSRERPYNEQFF.

The V and J genes are TRBV9 and TRBJ2-6, with 8 bases that match TRBD2. V lost 7 bases to trimming and J lost 0 bases; unmatched junction nucleotides: 6. Germline values: CDR1 SGDLS, CDR2 YYNGEE. The CDR3 covers 16 residues. CDR3 bases: TGTGCCAGCCTACGCGGGGGGAACTCTGGGGCCAACGTCCTGACTTTC. Its protein is CASLRGGNSGANVLTF.

The gene calls are TRBV2 and TRBJ2-5; no firm D call. V was shortened by 6 bases and J by 1 base, with 12 bases between the two germline ends. This CDR3 comprises 14 residues. CDR1 and CDR2 (germline): SNHLY, FYNNEI. The CDR3 region is CASRATSSQETQYF. In DNA, the CDR3 is TGTGCCAGCAGGGCGACATCTAGCCAAGAGACCCAGTACTTC.

The V and J genes are TRBV13 and TRBJ1-5, with unresolved D. Germline-derived CDR1 and CDR2 are PRHDT and FYEKMQ (reference sequence). This CDR3 spans 12 amino acids. Trimming pared 1 base from V and 5 bases from J, leaving 3 bases between. DNA of the CDR3: TGTGCCAGCAGCTTAGCGGATCAGCCCCAGCATTTT. Translation: CASSLADQPQHF.

J is TRBJ2-1 and V is TRBV12-3 or TRBV12-4; TRBD2 agrees at 8 bases. The CDR3 sequence is 15 residues long. After removal of 5 bases from V and 6 bases from J, the junction contained 9 bases not matched to a gene. The CDR3 DNA reads as TGTGCCAGCAGTAGGGCGGGGGGCCGAGGCAATGAGCAGTTCTTC. This sequence encodes CASSRAGGRGNEQFF.

The chain combines TRBV23-1 with TRBJ2-1; a possible D gene is TRBD2 (5 bases). TRBV23-1 counts as an open reading frame of uncertain function. This CDR3 comprises 17 residues. Trimming cost V 6 bases and J 2 bases, with 20 bases left between them. The CDR3 is CASSLKRWRNPYNEQFF. The CDR3 nucleotides read TGCGCCAGCAGCCTAAAAAGGTGGAGGAACCCCTACAATGAGCAGTTCTTC.

J is TRBJ1-2 and V is TRBV21-1; whether TRBD1, the table's D call, matches the DNA was not checked. TRBV21-1 is deemed a pseudogene. The CDR3 runs 18 residues. This CDR3 reads CASSKSSRGSRRGRGYTF. CDR3 sequence (DNA): TGTGCCAGCAGCAAATCATCGCGGGGGTCCCGGCGGGGGCGAGGCTACACCTTC.

The chain links TRBV9 to TRBJ1-2; 8 nucleotides line up with TRBD1. CDR1 is SGDLS, CDR2 YYNGEE, per germline. The V gene end was trimmed by 3 bases and the J gene end by 2 bases; junction bases not matched to a gene: 6. The CDR3 contains 15 residues. In nucleotides, the CDR3 is TGTGCCAGCAGCGCCCCATGGACAGGGAACTATGGCTACACCTTC. This encodes CASSAPWTGNYGYTF.

J is TRBJ1-5 and V is TRBV19; 7 nucleotides line up with TRBD1. There are 15 residues in the CDR3. CDR1 is LNHDA and CDR2 is SQIVND in the germline V gene (reference sequence). The junction had 5 bases not matched to a gene; V was cut back by 6 bases and J by 0 bases. CDR3: CASRTTGNSNQPQHF. CDR3 sequence (DNA): TGTGCCAGTAGGACGACAGGGAATAGCAATCAGCCCCAGCATTTT.

The chain's CDR3 is CASRGRLASTDTQYF. CDR3 DNA sequence: TGCGCCAGCAGAGGTAGACTAGCCAGCACAGATACGCAGTATTTT. The chain employs TRBV5-1 and TRBJ2-3, with 7 bases lining up with TRBD2. The CDR3 length is 15 residues. Germline trimming cut 5 bases from V and 0 bases from J; bases unmatched to any gene: 6. In germline, CDR1 is SGHRS, CDR2 YFSETQ.

The chain recombines TRBV9 with TRBJ2-6; tentatively, D is TRBD1 or TRBD2 (5 bases each). CDR1 SGDLS and CDR2 YYNGEE come from the germline V gene. Deletions cut 2 bases from V and 0 bases from J, with 12 bases between. This CDR3 is built from 17 residues. The CDR3 protein is CASSVGPGLSGANVLTF. CDR3 DNA: TGTGCCAGCAGCGTTGGTCCGGGGCTCTCTGGGGCCAACGTCCTGACTTTC.

J is TRBJ1-2 and V is TRBV20-1; D is perhaps TRBD1 (6 bases). CDR1 and CDR2 from the germline V gene are DFQATT and SNEGSKA (reference sequence). V dropped 2 bases and J dropped 3 bases, with 7 bases sitting between them. The CDR3 length is 12 residues. The CDR3 sequence: CSARRGDYGYTF. The CDR3 DNA reads TGCAGTGCTAGAAGGGGGGACTATGGCTACACCTTC.

In nucleotides, the CDR3 is TGTGCCAGCAGCCAACCACTGAGGGGGCCGCTAATGAACACTGAAGCTTTCTTT. This sequence encodes CASSQPLRGPLMNTEAFF. The gene calls are TRBV3-1 and TRBJ1-1, with 7 bases that match TRBD1. The CDR3 loop spans 18 amino acids. CDR1 is LGHDT, CDR2 YNNKEL, per germline (reference sequence). V trimming: 2 bases; J trimming: 0 bases; junction bases outside the gene matches: 12.

This clonotype was counted between two and nine times. V gene TRBV7-3 combines with J gene TRBJ2-6, with 7 bases matching TRBD1. With 5 bases clipped from V and 4 bases from J, the junction kept 2 bases outside the gene matches. The CDR3 loop spans 14 amino acids. CDR1 and CDR2 (germline): SGHTA, FQGTGA. CDR3: CASSTGAGANVLTF. In nucleotides, the CDR3 is TGTGCCAGCAGCACAGGGGCCGGGGCCAACGTCCTGACTTTC.

This rearrangement joins TRBV18 to TRBJ2-1, with 9 bases identical to TRBD1. In germline, CDR1 is KGHSH, CDR2 LQKENI. J was trimmed by 5 bases and V by 7 bases; bases with no gene match: 9. This CDR3 comprises 15 residues. The CDR3, as DNA: TGTGCCAGCTTATCCCCGGGGACAGGGAACAATGAGCAGTTCTTC. This encodes CASLSPGTGNNEQFF.

This chain links TRBV7-8 with TRBJ2-1; D gene ambiguous. This CDR3 is 17 amino acids long. Germline V lookup: CDR1 SGHVS, CDR2 FQNEAQ. V lost 4 bases to trimming and J lost 0 bases, with 16 bases between them. CDR3 sequence reads: CASSSDQTRSSYNEQFF. DNA of the CDR3: TGTGCCAGCAGCTCCGACCAAACCAGGAGCTCCTACAATGAGCAGTTCTTC.

This sequence joins TRBV20-1 and TRBJ2-2; maybe TRBD2 (6 bases). V was shortened by 3 bases and J by 6 bases, with 17 bases between the two germline ends. Germline V gene data show CDR1 as DFQATT and CDR2 as SNEGSKA (reference sequence). The CDR3 covers 15 residues. CDR3 amino acids: CSARTRRGEAGELFF. The CDR3 region has the DNA TGCAGTGCTAGGACTAGACGAGGCGAGGCCGGGGAGCTGTTTTTT.

V gene TRBV27 combines with J gene TRBJ1-2; D gene unclear. The CDR3 covers 14 residues. CDR1 and CDR2 (germline): MNHEY, SMNVEV (reference sequence). The ends were cut back, 3 bases at V and 4 bases at J, with 12 bases in the middle. The CDR3 reads CASSFSRGGYGYTF. The CDR3 coding sequence is TGTGCCAGCAGTTTCTCCAGAGGAGGCTATGGCTACACCTTC.

CDR3 in DNA: TGCAGTGCCAACCGACAGGGGAACGATGGCTACACCTTC. This sequence encodes CSANRQGNDGYTF. The V and J genes are TRBV20-1 and TRBJ1-2; 8 nucleotides match TRBD1. The V segment lost 6 bases and the J segment 6 bases; nucleotides outside the gene matches: 9. The CDR3 spans 13 residues. Looked up from germline, CDR1 is DFQATT and CDR2 is SNEGSKA (reference sequence).

This clonotype has only a few counts. The genes are TRBV10-3 and TRBJ2-7; 8 bases fit TRBD2. Germline V CDR1 and CDR2: ENHRY, SYGVKD. V shed 9 bases and J 2 bases; nucleotides not matched to a gene: 6. CDR3 size: 13 residues. CDR3 nucleotide sequence: TGTGCCATAAGGACTAGCACCGCCTACGAGCAGTACTTC. This encodes CAIRTSTAYEQYF.

V is TRBV20-1 and J is TRBJ2-1, with 7 bases aligning to TRBD2. V shed 3 bases and J 7 bases; nucleotides not matched to a gene: 12. The CDR3 sequence is 15 residues long. Germline lookup yields CDR1 DFQATT and CDR2 SNEGSKA (reference sequence). The CDR3 coding sequence is TGCAGTGCTAGGACTAGCCCAGCCTTAGGGAATGAGCAGTTCTTC. The encoded protein is CSARTSPALGNEQFF.